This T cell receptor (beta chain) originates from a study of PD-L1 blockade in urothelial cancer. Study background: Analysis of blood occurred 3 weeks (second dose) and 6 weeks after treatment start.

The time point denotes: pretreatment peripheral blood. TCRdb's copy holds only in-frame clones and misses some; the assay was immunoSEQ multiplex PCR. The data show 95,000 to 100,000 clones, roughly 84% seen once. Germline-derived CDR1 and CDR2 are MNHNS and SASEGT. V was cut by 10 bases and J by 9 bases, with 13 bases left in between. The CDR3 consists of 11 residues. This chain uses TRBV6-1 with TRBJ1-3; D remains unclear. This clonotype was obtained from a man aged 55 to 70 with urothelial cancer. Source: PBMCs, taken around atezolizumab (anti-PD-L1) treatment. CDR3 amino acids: CAIPAATTIYF. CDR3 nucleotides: TGTGCCATACCGGCAGCGACCACCATATATTTT.